This T cell receptor beta chain originates from a study of molecular identifiers for immune sequencing clone quantification. TCR libraries were built in bulk with a published protocol and specific TCR primers. TCRdb redid the calling of the PCR reads with MiXCR, one entry per CDR3 protein. The repertoire holds approximately 630,000 distinct CDR3 sequences, with over 25% as singletons. Sorting recovered naive CD8 T cells on a CD8+CD4-CCR7+CD45RA+ profile. This clonotype was observed at least ten times. CDR3 length equals 12 residues. J was trimmed by 5 bases and V by 3 bases; bases with no gene match: 4. Per germline, CDR1 DFQATT and CDR2 SNEGSKA (reference sequence).

Material for sequencing was naive CD8+ T cells from blood, with Jurkat cell RNA spiked in. Subset: FACS-sorted CD8+CD4-CCR7+CD45RA+ naive T cells. The receptor was isolated from a human donor in good health. Some libraries in this study had Jurkat cell RNA spiked in. The chain is built from TRBV20-1 and TRBJ2-7, with 7 positions matching TRBD1. DNA for the CDR3: TGCAGTGCTAGGAACAGGGGCCACGAGCAGTACTTC. Protein sequence: CSARNRGHEQYF.